This record concerns one T cell receptor beta chain sequence. The sample belongs to a study of cytomegalovirus exposure and HLA in healthy donors. The CDR3 spans 14 residues. The germline V gene encodes CDR1 ENHRY and CDR2 SYGVKD. Trimming removed 5 bases at V and 5 bases at J, with 12 bases between. Use of 60 Vbeta and 13 Jbeta primers characterized the PCR. Data came from immunoSEQ multiplex PCR; TCRdb stores just in-frame clones and leaves some out. The sample holds 150,000 to 190,000 clones, roughly 80% seen once. This receptor was identified in a woman in her 50s in good health and CMV-seropositive. The rearrangement joins TRBV10-3 to TRBJ2-2, with D tentatively TRBD1 (5 bases). The sequencing input was PBMCs. CDR3 amino acids: CAISSDIPTGELFF. CDR3 in DNA: TGTGCCATCAGTTCGGACATACCGACCGGGGAGCTGTTTTTT.